This is a list of T cell receptor beta chains from one sample in a study of T cell repertoires in cytomegalovirus infection. For these TCRs, the target antigens are not known. TCRdb fed the reads into MiXCR, producing one record per CDR3 protein. The data show fewer than 900,000 distinct CDR3 sequences, with around 29% seen just once and 13% held by the top ten. Source: cultured CD8+ T cells from PBMCs, taken from culture after CMV antigen stimulation. The receptors shown here come from a human donor in good health (CMV status not recorded). Some clones in this sample may be carry-over from other donors' samples. Both conserved end residues are part of each CDR3. The D gene is left open where the match is weak. Size tells how often a clone was seen (once, few, many) or the class of an expanded clone, and some rows leave it out.

CDR3 DNA | CDR3 protein | D gene | clone size | J gene | V gene | CDR3 length
TGTGCCAGCAGTTGGAGGGACAGAAAAGAGACCCAGTACTTC | CASSWRDRKETQYF | - | - | TRBJ2-5 | TRBV12-3/TRBV12-4 | 14
TGTGCCAGCAGTTACCTGAGCGGGGAGCTGTTTTTT | CASSYLSGELFF | - | - | TRBJ2-2 | TRBV6-6 | 12
TGTGCCAGCAGCCAACTAGCGCTTAATGAGCAGTTCTTC | CASSQLALNEQFF | TRBD2 | many | TRBJ2-1 | TRBV7-2 | 13
TGTGCCAGTAGTATAGATACGGACACCGGGGAGCTGTTTTTT | CASSIDTDTGELFF | - | - | TRBJ2-2 | TRBV19 | 14
TGCGCCAGCAGTGACGGACTAGGGCAGGGTGAAGAGACCCAGTACTTC | CASSDGLGQGEETQYF | TRBD2 | once | TRBJ2-5 | TRBV10-1 | 16
TGTGCCAGCAGCTTAAACCGGGACAGGGTTGGAAACACCATATATTTT | CASSLNRDRVGNTIYF | TRBD1 | many | TRBJ1-3 | TRBV7-2 | 16
TGTGCCAGCAGCTCTAGGGGACAGGGGGACTCTGAAGCTTTCTTT | CASSSRGQGDSEAFF | TRBD1 | few | TRBJ1-1 | TRBV7-9 | 15
TGTGCCAGCAGAGACACAGGGTTTAATTCACCCCTCCACTTT | CASRDTGFNSPLHF | - | - | TRBJ1-6 | TRBV2 | 14
TGTGCCAGCAGCTTTTTCACTAGCGGGGCCTACGAGCAGTACTTC | CASSFFTSGAYEQYF | TRBD2 | few | TRBJ2-7 | TRBV7-6 | 15
TGTGCCAGCAGCCCAGGGCCCGCCTACGCTTTCTTT | CASSPGPAYAFF | - | - | TRBJ1-1 | TRBV13 | 12